The source of this T cell receptor beta chain is a study of beta chain features in type 1 diabetes. This clone has ten or more counts. Its antigen is currently unknown. Reverse transcribing all isolated RNA meant expressed TCRB transcripts were sequenced. TCRdb keeps only in-frame clones here, not all; method: immunoSEQ multiplex PCR. The table has around 250,000 clones, 25% to 30% seen once. Germline V gene data show CDR1 as SGHTA and CDR2 as FQGNSA. Deletions cut 3 bases from V and 13 bases from J, with 19 bases between. This CDR3 region has 13 residues. The study, taken as a whole, reports: In the patient group, naive, central memory and Treg TCRB repertoires seemed more alike than in the healthy donor group. PCR could preferentially amplify shorter templates, alike in patients and controls.

The sample was central memory CD4+ T cells from blood. The sequence came from a man in his thirties or forties in good health. The chain combines TRBV7-2 with TRBJ2-7, with D hard to call. CDR3 sequence (DNA): TGTGCCAGCAGCTTTTCCCTCAGTACCCTCGGATACTTC. This codes for CASSFSLSTLGYF.